This is a list of T cell receptor beta chains from one sample in a study of CD8+ T cells in alopecia areata. Here immunoSEQ multiplex PCR was the method, and the copy in TCRdb shows in-frame clones only, minus some. The sample holds hundreds of thousands of clones; roughly 64% are singletons and the top ten take over 1.5%. The sample here was CD4+ T cells sorted from blood, taken at week 24, from a patient treated with tofacitinib. These receptors were obtained from a human donor with alopecia areata. Both conserved end residues are part of each CDR3. The order of the fields is clone size, V gene, J gene, D gene, CDR3 protein, CDR3 DNA. A D gene is named only where the DNA matches it firmly. A row's size may be missing; if present it is once, few, many or a size class.

>NA|TRBV29-1|TRBJ1-2|NA
CSRDGYTF
TGCAGCAGGGATGGCTACACCTTC
>NA|TRBV2|TRBJ1-5|NA
CASSKLSSGNQPQHF
TGTGCCAGCAGCAAGCTTTCAAGTGGAAATCAGCCCCAGCATTTT
>NA|TRBV30|TRBJ1-2|NA
CAWSVPPRGSYGYTF
TGTGCCTGGAGTGTACCACCCAGGGGTAGCTATGGCTACACCTTC
>NA|TRBV29-1|TRBJ1-5|TRBD1
CSVWTGDQPQHF
TGCAGCGTGTGGACAGGGGATCAGCCCCAGCATTTT
>NA|TRBV7-2|TRBJ2-3|NA
CASSLWDPTDTQYF
TGTGCCAGCAGCCTCTGGGACCCCACAGATACGCAGTATTTT
>few|TRBV7-8|TRBJ2-7|NA
CASTLLDSYEQYF
TGTGCCAGCACCCTCCTTGACTCCTACGAGCAGTACTTC
>NA|TRBV9|TRBJ2-3|TRBD2
CASSRTLAGDTDTQYF
TGTGCCAGCAGCCGCACGCTAGCGGGGGACACAGATACGCAGTATTTT
>NA|TRBV11-2|TRBJ2-5|NA
CASSIYSSQETQYF
TGTGCCAGCAGCATCTACAGCTCCCAAGAGACCCAGTACTTC
>NA|TRBV4-1|TRBJ1-6|TRBD1
CASSQDLWRQGISPLHF
TGCGCCAGCAGCCAAGATCTGTGGAGACAGGGAATTTCACCCCTCCACTTT
>NA|TRBV28|TRBJ2-1|NA
CASSYPLGMGYNEQFF
TGTGCCAGCAGCTACCCCCTGGGGATGGGCTACAATGAGCAGTTCTTC
>few|TRBV5-4|TRBJ2-1|NA
CASSLLRGVIGEQFF
TGTGCCAGCAGCTTGTTGAGGGGGGTAATAGGTGAGCAGTTCTTC
>few|TRBV11-2|TRBJ1-1|NA
CASSLDRNRNTEAFF
TGTGCCAGCAGCTTAGATAGGAACCGTAACACTGAAGCTTTCTTT
>once|TRBV5-1|TRBJ2-7|TRBD2
CASSSAGEIYEQYF
TGCGCCAGCAGCTCAGCGGGGGAAATATACGAGCAGTACTTC
>NA|TRBV29-1|TRBJ2-3|NA
CSVDRTDTQYF
TGCAGCGTTGACCGCACAGATACGCAGTATTTT
>NA|TRBV29-1|TRBJ2-7|NA
CSVDEQYF
TGCAGCGTTGACGAGCAGTACTTC
>NA|TRBV6-5|TRBJ1-5|TRBD1
CASSRMGQEQPQHF
TGTGCCAGCAGTCGGATGGGACAGGAGCAGCCCCAGCATTTT
>NA|TRBV18|TRBJ1-1|NA
CASSPPASEAFF
TGTGCCAGCTCACCACCGGCATCTGAAGCTTTCTTT
>NA|TRBV29-1|TRBJ1-5|TRBD1
CSVATGGWNQPQHF
TGCAGCGTCGCTACAGGGGGGTGGAATCAGCCCCAGCATTTT
>NA|TRBV25-1|TRBJ2-7|NA
CASSDRSEQYF
TGTGCCAGCAGTGATAGGTCCGAGCAGTACTTC
>NA|TRBV5-4|TRBJ2-7|TRBD1
CASSSGQAAYEQYF
TGTGCCAGCAGCTCGGGACAGGCCGCCTACGAGCAGTACTTC
>NA|TRBV4-2|TRBJ2-3|TRBD2
CASSQQTSGGATDTQYF
TGTGCCAGCAGCCAACAGACTAGCGGGGGAGCCACAGATACGCAGTATTTT
>NA|TRBV29-1|TRBJ1-2|NA
CSVGAQGPDSYGYTF
TGCAGCGTTGGTGCGCAGGGACCCGATTCCTATGGCTACACCTTC
>NA|TRBV15|TRBJ2-3|NA
CATSREIASTDTQYF
TGTGCCACCAGCAGAGAAATAGCTAGCACAGATACGCAGTATTTT
>NA|TRBV30|TRBJ2-1|NA
CAWRRVSSYNEQFF
TGTGCCTGGAGGCGAGTAAGCTCCTACAATGAGCAGTTCTTC
>NA|TRBV29-1|TRBJ2-5|TRBD1
CSVGGQGETQYF
TGCAGCGTGGGAGGACAGGGGGAGACCCAGTACTTC
>NA|TRBV30|TRBJ1-2|TRBD1
CAWNRDRDYGYTF
TGTGCCTGGAATCGGGACAGGGACTATGGCTACACCTTC
>few|TRBV29-1|TRBJ2-7|NA
CSVIAGYEQYF
TGCAGCGTCATCGCTGGGTACGAGCAGTACTTC
>NA|TRBV30|TRBJ1-1|NA
CAWSYKAEAFF
TGTGCCTGGAGTTATAAGGCTGAAGCTTTCTTT
>NA|TRBV30|TRBJ2-5|TRBD2
CAWSVSGGYQETQYF
TGTGCCTGGAGTGTCAGCGGGGGGTACCAAGAGACCCAGTACTTC
>few|TRBV7-2|TRBJ2-7|NA
CASSLAGTPYEQYF
TGTGCCAGCAGCTTAGCGGGGACGCCCTACGAGCAGTACTTC
>NA|TRBV13|TRBJ2-7|TRBD2
CASSRARGGITLYEQYF
TGTGCCAGCAGCCGTGCCCGGGGGGGAATCACTCTGTACGAGCAGTACTTC
>NA|TRBV9|TRBJ2-1|NA
CASSVSGVLNEQFF
TGTGCCAGCAGCGTAAGTGGGGTGCTAAATGAGCAGTTCTTC
>NA|TRBV29-1|TRBJ1-2|NA
CSVEGQGNNYGYTF
TGCAGCGTTGAAGGGCAGGGGAATAACTATGGCTACACCTTC
>NA|TRBV9|TRBJ1-5|NA
CASSVGPSNQPQHF
TGTGCCAGCAGCGTCGGCCCTAGCAATCAGCCCCAGCATTTT
>NA|TRBV4-1|TRBJ1-2|TRBD1
CASSQEIRQHQGGYYGYTF
TGCGCCAGCAGCCAAGAAATAAGACAGCACCAAGGGGGCTACTATGGCTACACCTTC
>NA|TRBV29-1|TRBJ1-2|NA
CSPGPSLISNYGYTF
TGCAGCCCCGGGCCCTCCTTAATTTCTAACTATGGCTACACCTTC
>NA|TRBV5-4|TRBJ2-5|NA
CASSAGPLGLETQYF
TGTGCCAGCAGCGCTGGACCGCTTGGTCTGGAGACCCAGTACTTC
>NA|TRBV6-6|TRBJ1-1|TRBD1
CASSYHRGLNTEAFF
TGTGCCAGCAGTTACCACAGGGGGTTGAACACTGAAGCTTTCTTT
>NA|TRBV7-9|TRBJ2-1|NA
CASSPIRGNEQFF
TGTGCCAGCAGCCCAATCCGAGGCAATGAGCAGTTCTTC
>NA|TRBV30|TRBJ1-5|NA
CAWTRSGLNQPQHF
TGTGCCTGGACTCGCAGCGGGCTGAATCAGCCCCAGCATTTT
>NA|TRBV5-1|TRBJ1-1|TRBD1
CASSTTGYDTEAFF
TGCGCCAGCAGCACGACAGGGTATGACACTGAAGCTTTCTTT